This record looks at one TCR beta chain sequence and its context. CDR3 length equals 13 residues. The germline gives CDR1 KGHSH, CDR2 LQKENI. V lost 2 bases, J lost 3 bases, and 7 bases lay in between. Authors' methods: How many nucleated cells were present was estimated from reference gene primer amplification. Sequencing was performed with immunoSEQ multiplex PCR; in TCRdb, only in-frame clones are kept and a portion is missing. V and J calls plus clone size are reproduced from that table; the DNA served to infer D and trimming. The sample yields tens of thousands of clones, around 80% seen once. The data originate from a study of blood T cell repertoires in COVID-19.

This sequence was found in a human donor in a cohort sampled during active COVID-19. Sequenced: peripheral blood. The chain recombines TRBV18 with TRBJ2-5, with D possibly matching TRBD2 (6 bases). The CDR3 nucleotides are TGTGCCAGCTCACCATCGGGGGAAGAGACCCAGTACTTC. Its translation is CASSPSGEETQYF.